This is a list of T cell receptor beta chains from one sample in a study of blood T cell repertoires in COVID-19. The data were produced by immunoSEQ multiplex PCR, yet TCRdb's version contains in-frame clones alone and is incomplete. The top ten hold 15% to 18% of the sample, which has around 250,000 clones, over 75% seen once. The source material was PBMCs or T cells enriched from blood (not recorded which). The origin of the receptors is a man younger than 30 who had recovered from COVID-19. Both conserved end residues are part of each CDR3. A D gene is named only where the DNA matches it firmly. The size entry is marked missing in some rows and otherwise reads once, few, many or a size class.

V: TRBV7-7; length: 17; size: .; D: .; J: TRBJ1-5; DNA: TGTGCTAGCAGCTTAGCCAGGGGAGGGATAGGCAATCAGCCCCAGCATTTT; CDR3: CASSLARGGIGNQPQHF
V: TRBV19; length: 16; size: .; D: TRBD1; J: TRBJ1-5; DNA: TGTGCCAGTAGTCCCCCGGGCAGGGGGCCCAATCAGCCCCAGCATTTT; CDR3: CASSPPGRGPNQPQHF
V: TRBV7-7; length: 15; size: .; D: TRBD2; J: TRBJ2-3; DNA: TGTGCTAGCAGCCAGGGACTAGCGGGAGCAGATACGCAGTATTTT; CDR3: CASSQGLAGADTQYF
V: TRBV7-9; length: 17; size: .; D: TRBD2; J: TRBJ2-3; DNA: TGTGCCAGCAGCTTGTTTTCTAGCGGGAGAAGCACAGATACGCAGTATTTT; CDR3: CASSLFSSGRSTDTQYF
V: TRBV10-3; length: 15; size: .; D: TRBD1; J: TRBJ1-1; DNA: TGTGCCGTGGGAGGGGACAGGGCCTGGAACACTGAAGCTTTCTTT; CDR3: CAVGGDRAWNTEAFF
V: TRBV3-1/TRBV3-2; length: 13; size: .; D: TRBD2; J: TRBJ2-1; DNA: TGTGCCAGCAGCCTCGGGGGGGGTTCTAAGCAGTTCTTC; CDR3: CASSLGGGSKQFF
V: TRBV5-4; length: 15; size: .; D: TRBD2; J: TRBJ2-7; DNA: TGTGCCAGCTCTCCGGGCGGGGGGACGTCCTACGAGCAGTACTTC; CDR3: CASSPGGGTSYEQYF
V: TRBV3-1/TRBV3-2; length: 14; size: .; D: .; J: TRBJ1-1; DNA: TGTGCCAGCAGCCGAGGAGTCAGAGACACTGAAGCTTTCTTT; CDR3: CASSRGVRDTEAFF
V: TRBV18; length: 16; size: .; D: TRBD1; J: TRBJ2-7; DNA: TGTGCCAGCTCACCAAGTCTACAGGGGAGTTCCTACGAGCAGTACTTC; CDR3: CASSPSLQGSSYEQYF
V: TRBV6-2/TRBV6-3; length: 14; size: .; D: .; J: TRBJ1-1; DNA: TGTGCCAGCAGTTGGGGTGAACAGGGCTCTGAAGCTTTCTTT; CDR3: CASSWGEQGSEAFF
V: TRBV11-2; length: 16; size: .; D: TRBD2; J: TRBJ2-1; DNA: TGTGCCAGCAGCTCCCAAGGACTAGCGGGAGGGCCAGTGCAGTTCTTC; CDR3: CASSSQGLAGGPVQFF
V: TRBV9; length: 13; size: many; D: .; J: TRBJ2-5; DNA: TGTGCCAGCAGCTCACGACTTACAGAGACCCAGTACTTC; CDR3: CASSSRLTETQYF
V: TRBV28; length: 14; size: .; D: .; J: TRBJ2-3; DNA: TGTGCCAGCAGTCCCCCAGGGGGCACAGATACGCAGTATTTT; CDR3: CASSPPGGTDTQYF
V: TRBV19; length: 14; size: .; D: .; J: TRBJ1-4; DNA: TGTGCCAGCCGACGTGGACAGTATAATGAAAAACTGTTTTTT; CDR3: CASRRGQYNEKLFF
V: TRBV18; length: 16; size: .; D: .; J: TRBJ1-1; DNA: TGTGCCAGCTCACCGCAAATACAGGGTCGGGGCACTGAAGCTTTCTTT; CDR3: CASSPQIQGRGTEAFF
V: TRBV20-1; length: 11; size: .; D: .; J: TRBJ1-1; DNA: TGCAGTGCTAGCACATACACTGAAGCTTTCTTT; CDR3: CSASTYTEAFF
V: TRBV9; length: 15; size: .; D: TRBD1; J: TRBJ2-1; DNA: TGTGCCAGCAGCATGACAGGGAGCTCCTACAATGAGCAGTTCTTC; CDR3: CASSMTGSSYNEQFF
V: TRBV2; length: 16; size: .; D: TRBD2; J: TRBJ2-1; DNA: TGTGCCAGCAGTGAGGGAGGCGGGGGGAAAGGCGATGAGCAGTTCTTC; CDR3: CASSEGGGGKGDEQFF
V: TRBV4-2; length: 16; size: .; D: .; J: TRBJ1-6; DNA: TGTGCCAGCAGCCAAGATCTGAGCAGGGTTGATTCACCCCTCCACTTT; CDR3: CASSQDLSRVDSPLHF
V: TRBV6-6; length: 16; size: .; D: .; J: TRBJ1-5; DNA: TGTGCCAGCAGACGATCCGGAGGGCCAACCAATCAGCCCCAGCATTTT; CDR3: CASRRSGGPTNQPQHF
V: TRBV4-1; length: 16; size: .; D: .; J: TRBJ1-6; DNA: TGCGCCAGCAGCCAAGTGTCTGGGGCCTCTAATTCACCCCTCCACTTT; CDR3: CASSQVSGASNSPLHF
V: TRBV6-5; length: 16; size: .; D: .; J: TRBJ2-5; DNA: TGTGCCAGCAGTTACTCTGGGCCGGTCAGAGCCGAGACCCAGTACTTC; CDR3: CASSYSGPVRAETQYF
V: TRBV30; length: 14; size: .; D: TRBD2; J: TRBJ2-2; DNA: TGTGCCTGGAGCTCCGGGGGGGGCACCGGGGAGCTGTTTTTT; CDR3: CAWSSGGGTGELFF
V: TRBV10-3; length: 14; size: once; D: TRBD1; J: TRBJ1-1; DNA: TGTGCCATCAGGGGGACAGGGTTGGACACTGAAGCTTTCTTT; CDR3: CAIRGTGLDTEAFF
V: TRBV10-3; length: 13; size: .; D: .; J: TRBJ1-5; DNA: TGTGCCATTGGGGAGGGCGGCAATCAGCCCCAGCATTTT; CDR3: CAIGEGGNQPQHF
V: TRBV9; length: 15; size: .; D: TRBD2; J: TRBJ2-7; DNA: TGTGCCAGCAGCGTAGCGGCTAGCGGGACTAACGAGCAGTACTTC; CDR3: CASSVAASGTNEQYF
V: TRBV19; length: 14; size: .; D: .; J: TRBJ1-1; DNA: TGTGCCAGTAGGTTGGGAGCTATGAACACTGAAGCTTTCTTT; CDR3: CASRLGAMNTEAFF
V: TRBV7-7; length: 15; size: once; D: .; J: TRBJ2-3; DNA: TGTGCTAGCAGCTTAAACGGGGGGCCCACAGATACGCAGTATTTT; CDR3: CASSLNGGPTDTQYF
V: TRBV28; length: 16; size: .; D: .; J: TRBJ1-5; DNA: TGTGCCAGCCTCCCCGGCGGGGGGCAAGACAATCAGCCCCAGCATTTT; CDR3: CASLPGGGQDNQPQHF
V: TRBV3-1/TRBV3-2; length: 16; size: once; D: TRBD1; J: TRBJ1-2; DNA: TGTGCCAGCAGCCCAGCCGGGACAGTAGCTAACTATGGCTACACCTTC; CDR3: CASSPAGTVANYGYTF
V: TRBV9; length: 16; size: .; D: .; J: TRBJ1-2; DNA: TGTGCCAGCAGCCTCCCCTTCAGGGATTCTAACTATGGCTACACCTTC; CDR3: CASSLPFRDSNYGYTF
V: TRBV9; length: 15; size: .; D: TRBD2; J: TRBJ2-5; DNA: TGTGCCAGCAGCGTAGAGACTAGCGGTCAAGAGACCCAGTACTTC; CDR3: CASSVETSGQETQYF
V: TRBV7-2; length: 15; size: .; D: TRBD1; J: TRBJ1-6; DNA: TGTGCCAGCAGCTTAGAATGGGACAGAAATTCACCCCTCCACTTT; CDR3: CASSLEWDRNSPLHF
V: TRBV12-3/TRBV12-4; length: 13; size: .; D: .; J: TRBJ1-4; DNA: TGTGCCAGCAGAAGCAGGGTAAATGAAAAACTGTTTTTT; CDR3: CASRSRVNEKLFF
V: TRBV5-4; length: 14; size: .; D: TRBD1; J: TRBJ1-4; DNA: TGTGCCAGCAGCGTGCAGGGGGCAAGTGAAAAACTGTTTTTT; CDR3: CASSVQGASEKLFF
V: TRBV5-1; length: 16; size: .; D: TRBD1; J: TRBJ2-2; DNA: TGCGCCAGCAGCTCCGGGACAGACGAACACGGCGGGGAGCTGTTTTTT; CDR3: CASSSGTDEHGGELFF
V: TRBV3-1/TRBV3-2; length: 17; size: .; D: TRBD2; J: TRBJ2-7; DNA: TGTGCCAGCAGCCACGCGGCGGCTAGCGGGCCTAACTACGAGCAGTACTTC; CDR3: CASSHAAASGPNYEQYF
V: TRBV25-1; length: 14; size: few; D: .; J: TRBJ1-3; DNA: TGTGCCAGCAGTGCCCCCGGTTCTGGAAACACCATATATTTT; CDR3: CASSAPGSGNTIYF
V: TRBV30; length: 13; size: .; D: TRBD1; J: TRBJ1-3; DNA: TGTGCCTGGACCGGACAGGGTGGACACACCATATATTTT; CDR3: CAWTGQGGHTIYF
V: TRBV7-2; length: 15; size: .; D: TRBD2; J: TRBJ2-3; DNA: TGTGCCAGCAGCTTAGGGACTAGCGGGGTAGATACGCAGTATTTT; CDR3: CASSLGTSGVDTQYF